The rows below give T cell receptor beta chains drawn from one sample of a study of blood T cell repertoires in COVID-19. Method: immunoSEQ multiplex PCR; TCRdb's copy keeps in-frame clones and lacks some. The sample records 150,000 to 200,000 clones, about 83% being singletons. Sequences were obtained from peripheral blood. These receptors all come from a human donor in a cohort sampled during active COVID-19. CDR3s include the opening cysteine and the closing phenylalanine or tryptophan. The D gene is left open where the match is weak. Clone size appears in some rows only: once, few, many, or a class for an expanded clone.

clone_size d_call j_call v_call cdr3_aa cdr3_nt
- - TRBJ1-2 TRBV19 CASRQDGYTF TGTGCCAGTAGGCAGGATGGCTACACCTTC
- TRBD1 TRBJ1-5 TRBV19 CASSMGQGGNQPQHF TGTGCCAGTAGTATGGGACAGGGAGGCAATCAGCCCCAGCATTTT
- TRBD1 TRBJ1-2 TRBV7-9 CASSFGTGEGYTF TGTGCCAGCAGTTTCGGTACAGGGGAGGGCTACACCTTC
- - TRBJ1-1 TRBV19 CASSMRLTVTEAFF TGTGCCAGTAGTATGAGGTTGACAGTCACTGAAGCTTTCTTT
- - TRBJ2-6 TRBV4-2 CASSQEGQGQSGANVLTF TGTGCCAGCAGCCAAGAGGGGCAGGGGCAATCTGGGGCCAACGTCCTGACTTTC
- TRBD1 TRBJ2-3 TRBV24-1 CATSDRGRTGTDTQYF TGTGCCACCAGTGACCGGGGTCGGACAGGGACTGATACGCAGTATTTT
- TRBD2 TRBJ2-3 TRBV6-2/TRBV6-3 CASSYRIRAGGTDTQYF TGTGCCAGCAGTTACCGGATCAGGGCGGGGGGCACAGATACGCAGTATTTT
- TRBD1 TRBJ2-7 TRBV27 CASSDREPYEQYF TGTGCCAGCAGTGACAGGGAACCCTACGAGCAGTACTTC
- - TRBJ1-1 TRBV11-1 CASSSRGTEAFF TGTGCCAGCAGCTCAAGGGGGACTGAAGCTTTCTTT
- - TRBJ1-1 TRBV28 CASVLNTEAFF TGTGCCAGCGTTCTTAACACTGAAGCTTTCTTT
few TRBD1 TRBJ1-5 TRBV19 CASSIAAGGYQPQHF TGTGCCAGTAGTATAGCGGCAGGGGGCTATCAGCCCCAGCATTTT
- - TRBJ2-1 TRBV12-3/TRBV12-4 CASSQVYNEQFF TGTGCCAGCAGCCAGGTATACAATGAGCAGTTCTTC
once - TRBJ1-3 TRBV12-3/TRBV12-4 CAAGSGNTIYF TGTGCCGCCGGCTCTGGAAACACCATATATTTT
- TRBD1 TRBJ2-7 TRBV14 CASSQDRDRPYEQYF TGTGCCAGCAGCCAAGATAGGGACAGACCCTACGAGCAGTACTTC
- - TRBJ2-6 TRBV27 CASSFGGAGANVLTF TGTGCCAGCAGTTTCGGGGGTGCAGGGGCCAACGTCCTGACTTTC
- - TRBJ1-1 TRBV4-1 CASSPTEILAEAFF TGCGCCAGCAGCCCTACAGAGATTCTGGCTGAAGCTTTCTTT
- - TRBJ1-1 TRBV7-6 CASSQAGNTEAFF TGTGCCAGCAGCCAAGCAGGGAACACTGAAGCTTTCTTT
- - TRBJ2-7 TRBV12-2 CASRSRGEREGYEQYF TGTGCAAGTCGCTCCAGAGGCGAGCGGGAGGGTTACGAGCAGTACTTC
- TRBD2 TRBJ2-7 TRBV3-1/TRBV3-2 CASSQDEGLAYEQYF TGTGCCAGCAGCCAAGATGAGGGACTAGCCTACGAGCAGTACTTC
- TRBD1 TRBJ2-1 TRBV6-4 CASSGDRGYEQFF TGTGCCAGCAGTGGGGACAGGGGTTATGAGCAGTTCTTC
- TRBD1 TRBJ1-1 TRBV5-6 CASSSQGAYTEAFF TGTGCCAGCAGCTCACAGGGGGCGTATACTGAAGCTTTCTTT
- - TRBJ2-5 TRBV7-2 CASGFGGSGRETQYF TGTGCCAGCGGATTCGGCGGGTCAGGGAGGGAGACCCAGTACTTC
- TRBD1 TRBJ1-6 TRBV7-8 CASTSGQGARSGNSPLHF TGTGCCAGCACCTCCGGACAGGGGGCGCGAAGCGGGAATTCACCCCTCCACTTT
- - TRBJ2-7 TRBV3-1/TRBV3-2 CASSPPGAGTSYEQYF TGTGCCAGCAGCCCTCCAGGTGCGGGTACCTCCTACGAGCAGTACTTC
- - TRBJ2-7 TRBV7-2 CASSLARYEQYF TGTGCCAGCAGCTTAGCTAGATACGAGCAGTACTTC
- TRBD2 TRBJ2-7 TRBV5-1 CASSSGGGYEQYF TGCGCCAGCAGCTCGGGAGGCGGCTACGAGCAGTACTTC
- TRBD1 TRBJ2-7 TRBV5-1 CASSLNTGGAFNEQYF TGCGCCAGCAGCTTAAACACAGGGGGCGCATTCAACGAGCAGTACTTC
- TRBD1 TRBJ2-7 TRBV10-3 CAISDKTGWYEQYF TGTGCCATCAGTGACAAGACAGGGTGGTACGAGCAGTACTTC
- TRBD2 TRBJ2-7 TRBV7-2 CASSLGDLAGAYEQYF TGTGCCAGCAGCTTAGGGGATCTAGCGGGAGCCTACGAGCAGTACTTC
once TRBD2 TRBJ2-7 TRBV6-6 CASSYRTSGAYEQYF TGTGCCAGCAGTTACCGGACTAGCGGGGCCTACGAGCAGTACTTC
- - TRBJ1-6 TRBV10-3 CAINNNPNSPLHF TGTGCCATAAATAACAACCCCAATTCACCCCTCCACTTT
- TRBD1 TRBJ1-5 TRBV18 CASSAGTGGLGGNQPQHF TGTGCCAGCTCTGCCGGGACAGGGGGTTTAGGGGGCAATCAGCCCCAGCATTTT
- TRBD1 TRBJ2-7 TRBV5-4 CASSLQGVSSEQYF TGTGCCAGCAGCTTGCAGGGGGTGTCTAGCGAGCAGTACTTC
- TRBD1 TRBJ2-7 TRBV7-8 CASRTGGLNEQYF TGTGCCAGCAGGACAGGGGGCTTAAACGAGCAGTACTTC
- TRBD2 TRBJ2-7 TRBV6-2/TRBV6-3 CASSPGSGGRYYEQYF TGTGCCAGCAGCCCTGGCTCGGGGGGGCGCTACTACGAGCAGTACTTC
- TRBD1 TRBJ2-1 TRBV7-8 CASSQGQENEQFF TGTGCCAGCAGCCAAGGACAGGAGAATGAGCAGTTCTTC
- TRBD1 TRBJ1-1 TRBV7-9 CASSPTTGAGNTEAFF TGTGCCAGCAGCCCCACGACAGGGGCCGGGAACACTGAAGCTTTCTTT
- TRBD1 TRBJ1-3 TRBV7-2 CASSFRQGQGNTIYF TGTGCCAGCAGCTTCCGACAGGGACAAGGAAACACCATATATTTT
- TRBD1 TRBJ1-6 TRBV5-1 CASSLYSSGSTGWSSPLHF TGCGCCAGCAGCTTGTATTCATCGGGATCGACAGGGTGGTCATCACCCCTCCACTTT
- TRBD2 TRBJ2-7 TRBV3-1/TRBV3-2 CASSARLAGGVTYEQYF TGTGCCAGCAGCGCCCGACTAGCGGGAGGGGTGACCTACGAGCAGTACTTC
- TRBD1 TRBJ2-7 TRBV20-1 CSASYEWNRDRVNEQYF TGCAGTGCTAGTTACGAGTGGAACCGGGACAGGGTCAACGAGCAGTACTTC
- TRBD2 TRBJ2-2 TRBV7-2 CASSLRLAGTGELFF TGTGCCAGCAGCTTAAGGCTAGCGGGGACCGGGGAGCTGTTTTTT
- - TRBJ2-1 TRBV9 CASSVRTDEQFF TGTGCCAGCAGCGTAAGAACAGATGAGCAGTTCTTC
- TRBD1 TRBJ1-5 TRBV3-1/TRBV3-2 CASSLDRGGNQPQHF TGTGCCAGCAGCTTAGACAGGGGTGGCAATCAGCCCCAGCATTTT
few - TRBJ2-7 TRBV4-1 CASSQAPGVAASSYEQYF TGCGCCAGCAGCCAAGCGCCCGGAGTAGCGGCGAGCTCCTACGAGCAGTACTTC